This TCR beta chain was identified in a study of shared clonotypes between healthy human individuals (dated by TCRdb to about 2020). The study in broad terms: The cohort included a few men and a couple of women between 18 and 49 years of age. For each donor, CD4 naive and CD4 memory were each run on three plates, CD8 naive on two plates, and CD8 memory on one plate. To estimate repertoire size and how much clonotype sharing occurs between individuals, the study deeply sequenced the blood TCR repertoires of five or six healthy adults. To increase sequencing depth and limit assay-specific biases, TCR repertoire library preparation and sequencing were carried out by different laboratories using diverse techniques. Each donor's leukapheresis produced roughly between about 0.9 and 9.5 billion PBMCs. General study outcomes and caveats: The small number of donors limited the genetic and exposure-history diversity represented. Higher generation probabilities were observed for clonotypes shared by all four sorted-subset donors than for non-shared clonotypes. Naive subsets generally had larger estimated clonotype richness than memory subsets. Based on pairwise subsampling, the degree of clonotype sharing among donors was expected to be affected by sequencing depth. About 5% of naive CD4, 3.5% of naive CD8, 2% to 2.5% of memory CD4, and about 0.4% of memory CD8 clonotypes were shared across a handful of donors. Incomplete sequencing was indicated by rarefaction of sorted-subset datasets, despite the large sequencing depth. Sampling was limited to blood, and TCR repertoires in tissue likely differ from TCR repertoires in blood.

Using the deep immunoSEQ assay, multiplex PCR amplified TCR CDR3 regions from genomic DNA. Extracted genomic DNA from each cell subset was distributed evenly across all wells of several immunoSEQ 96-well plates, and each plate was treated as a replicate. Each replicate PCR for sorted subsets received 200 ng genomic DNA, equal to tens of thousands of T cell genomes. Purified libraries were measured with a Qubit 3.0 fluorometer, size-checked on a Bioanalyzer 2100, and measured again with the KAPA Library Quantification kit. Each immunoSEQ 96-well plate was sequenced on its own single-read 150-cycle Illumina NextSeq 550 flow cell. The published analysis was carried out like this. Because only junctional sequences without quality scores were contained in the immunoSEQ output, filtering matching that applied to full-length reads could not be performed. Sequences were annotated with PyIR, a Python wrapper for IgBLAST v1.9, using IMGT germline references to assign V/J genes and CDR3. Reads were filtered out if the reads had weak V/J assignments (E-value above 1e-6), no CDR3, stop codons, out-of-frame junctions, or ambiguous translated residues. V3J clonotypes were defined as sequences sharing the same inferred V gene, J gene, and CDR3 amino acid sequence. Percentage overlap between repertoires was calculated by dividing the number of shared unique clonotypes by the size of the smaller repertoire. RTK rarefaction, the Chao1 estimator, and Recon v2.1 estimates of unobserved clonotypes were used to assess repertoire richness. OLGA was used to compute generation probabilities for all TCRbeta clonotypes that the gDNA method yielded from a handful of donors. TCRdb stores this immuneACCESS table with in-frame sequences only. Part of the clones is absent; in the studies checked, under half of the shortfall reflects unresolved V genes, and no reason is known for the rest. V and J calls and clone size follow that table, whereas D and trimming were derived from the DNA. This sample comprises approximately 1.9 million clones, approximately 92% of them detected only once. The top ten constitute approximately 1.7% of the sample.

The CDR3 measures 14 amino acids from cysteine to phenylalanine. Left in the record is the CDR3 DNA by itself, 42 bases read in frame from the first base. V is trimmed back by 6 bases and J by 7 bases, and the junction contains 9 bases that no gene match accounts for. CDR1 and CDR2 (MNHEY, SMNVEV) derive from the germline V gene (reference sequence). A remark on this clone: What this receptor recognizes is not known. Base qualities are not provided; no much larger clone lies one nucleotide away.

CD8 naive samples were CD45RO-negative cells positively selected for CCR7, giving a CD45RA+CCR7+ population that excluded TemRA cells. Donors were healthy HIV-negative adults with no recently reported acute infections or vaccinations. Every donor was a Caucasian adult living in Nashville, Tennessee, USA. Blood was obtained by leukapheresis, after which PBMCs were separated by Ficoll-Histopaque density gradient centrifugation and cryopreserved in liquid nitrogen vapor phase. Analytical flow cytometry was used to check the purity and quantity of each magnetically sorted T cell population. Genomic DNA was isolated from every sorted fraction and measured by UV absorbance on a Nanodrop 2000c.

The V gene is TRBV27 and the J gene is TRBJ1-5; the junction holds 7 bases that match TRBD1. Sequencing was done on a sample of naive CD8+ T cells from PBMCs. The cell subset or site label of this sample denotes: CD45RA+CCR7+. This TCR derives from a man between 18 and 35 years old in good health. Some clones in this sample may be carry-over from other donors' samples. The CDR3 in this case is CASSLRTGKQPQHF. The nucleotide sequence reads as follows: TGTGCCAGCAGCCTGAGGACAGGAAAACAGCCCCAGCATTTT.